The 12 T cell receptor beta chains reported below all come from one sample, sequenced in a study of blood T cell repertoires in COVID-19. Only in-frame clones appear in the TCRdb table, and some are missing; sequencing was by immunoSEQ multiplex PCR. The table lists about 480,000 clones, approximately 88% of them singletons. Sequencing was performed on peripheral blood. The receptors derive from a woman aged 45-59 years with COVID-19, enrolled during active disease.

V usage is TRBV2 and J usage is TRBJ2-2; 8 nucleotides align to TRBD1. V dropped 6 bases and J dropped 2; count of bases not matched to a gene: 2. Germline V gene sequence: CDR1 SNHLY, CDR2 FYNNEI. This CDR3 is built from 14 residues. Here the CDR3 reads CASRDRANTGELFF. CDR3 in DNA: TGTGCCAGCAGGGACAGGGCAAACACCGGGGAGCTGTTTTTT.

The rearrangement joins TRBV28 to TRBJ1-2; D is undetermined. Trimming removed 3 bases from V and 4 bases from J, with 9 bases in between. CDR1 is MDHEN and CDR2 is SYDVKM in the germline V gene. The CDR3 has 13 amino acids. Here the CDR3 DNA reads TGTGCCAGCAGTTTCACACTAAGCTATGGCTACACCTTC. It is translated as CASSFTLSYGYTF.

As for this clone: The same CDR3 can be traced to other DNA sequences in this sample. J is TRBJ2-1 and V is TRBV19, with 7 bases aligning to TRBD1. The CDR3 extends over 15 amino acids. The germline V gene encodes CDR1 LNHDA and CDR2 SQIVND (reference sequence). J lost 0 bases, V lost 3 bases, and 2 bases had no gene match. The CDR3 region is CASSMAGGSYNEQFF. The CDR3 nucleotides are TGTGCCAGTAGTATGGCAGGGGGCTCCTACAATGAGCAGTTCTTC.

V gene TRBV29-1 combines with J gene TRBJ1-2; 7 nucleotides agree with TRBD1. CDR1 is SQVTM and CDR2 is ANQGSEA in the germline V gene. The CDR3 length is 12 residues. Trimming at V came to 8 bases and at J to 8 bases, leaving 11 bases not matched to a gene. CDR3 sequence reads: CSIQQGKGGYTF. The CDR3 DNA follows: TGCAGCATACAACAGGGGAAGGGCGGCTACACCTTC.

This clone was detected only once. The chain employs TRBV5-5 and TRBJ2-7; 10 bases align to TRBD2. Germline trimming cut 2 bases from V and 4 bases from J; bases unmatched to any gene: 6. The CDR3 sequence is 15 residues long. CDR1 and CDR2 from the germline V gene are SGHKS and YYEKEE (reference sequence). This CDR3 is CASSFDGLAEYEQYF. CDR3 coding DNA: TGTGCCAGCAGCTTCGACGGACTAGCGGAGTACGAGCAGTACTTC.

The chain is built from TRBV6-5 and TRBJ1-2; a weak D match, TRBD1 (5 bases). Per the germline V gene, CDR1 is MNHEY and CDR2 is SVGAGI. This CDR3 is built from 13 residues. The V end was cut by 5 bases, the J end by 6 bases, with 13 bases between. In DNA form, the CDR3 reads TGTGCCAGCAGTCCCCAGGGCCCCCATGGCTACACCTTC. Its protein product is CASSPQGPHGYTF.

This chain uses TRBV20-1 with TRBJ2-7; D tentatively reads TRBD1 or TRBD2 (5 bases each). This CDR3 contains 12 residues. V was pared by 3 bases and J by 7 bases, with 13 bases between. Germline-derived CDR1 and CDR2 are DFQATT and SNEGSKA (reference sequence). The CDR3 loop reads CSASGTRGEQYF. The DNA of the CDR3 is TGCAGTGCTAGTGGGACCCGAGGGGAGCAGTACTTC.

V gene TRBV27 combines with J gene TRBJ1-2; D possibly corresponds to TRBD1 (5 bases). The germline V gene has CDR1 MNHEY and CDR2 SMNVEV (reference sequence). The length of the CDR3 is 12 residues. V was clipped by 5 bases and J by 6 bases, with 10 bases between them. CDR3 residues: CASSQGGDGYTF. CDR3 bases: TGTGCCAGCAGTCAGGGCGGCGATGGCTACACCTTC.

This chain uses TRBV9 with TRBJ1-6; D is uncertain. CDR3 length: 15 residues. Per the germline V gene, CDR1 is SGDLS and CDR2 is YYNGEE. The ends were cut back, 4 bases at V and 8 bases at J, with 16 bases in the middle. The CDR3, as DNA: TGTGCCAGCAGCCCCCGCGCTGGAAGCGATTCACCCCTCCACTTT. Protein sequence: CASSPRAGSDSPLHF. Full variable domain (rest looked up from reference TRBV9 and TRBJ1-6): DSGVTQTPKHLITATGQRVTLRCSPRSGDLSVYWYQQSLDQGLQFLIQYYNGEERAKGNILERFSAQQFPDLHSELNLSSLELGDSALYFCASSPRAGSDSPLHFGNGTRLTVT.

V gene TRBV25-1 combines with J gene TRBJ2-5, with 8 bases aligning to TRBD1. V gave up 5 bases and J gave up 7 bases; unmatched junction bases: 12. This CDR3 region has 15 residues. Germline values: CDR1 MGHDK, CDR2 SYGVNS. CDR3 bases: TGTGCCAGCAGTTTTCCAGGGGAACAGGGGGGGACCCAGTACTTC. This gives the protein CASSFPGEQGGTQYF.

V and J are TRBV12-5 and TRBJ1-6; 10 bases match TRBD1. The V gene's germline CDR1 is LGHNT and CDR2 FRNRAP. The CDR3 is 18 residues long. Losses at the gene ends were 6 bases for V and 6 bases for J; bases not matched to a gene: 14. The CDR3 sequence: CASGRYLGQGMGNSPLHF. DNA of the CDR3: TGTGCTAGTGGACGCTACCTGGGACAGGGGATGGGTAATTCACCCCTCCACTTT. Full variable domain (outside the CDR3, taken from reference TRBV12-5 and TRBJ1-6): DARVTQTPRHKVTEMGQEVTMRCQPILGHNTVFWYRQTMMQGLELLAYFRNRAPLDDSGMPKDRFSAEMPDATLATLKIQPSEPRDSAVYFCASGRYLGQGMGNSPLHFGNGTRLTVT.

This clone was seen more than once but under ten times. The chain links TRBV14 to TRBJ2-1; weak D call: TRBD2 (6 bases). This CDR3 region has 12 residues. Germline-derived CDR1 and CDR2 are SGHDN and FVKESK. V lost 3 bases to trimming and J lost 13 bases, with 13 bases between them. The CDR3 DNA is TGTGCCAGCAGCCAGGGCGGGGCAGGTCAGTTCTTC. Amino acids: CASSQGGAGQFF.